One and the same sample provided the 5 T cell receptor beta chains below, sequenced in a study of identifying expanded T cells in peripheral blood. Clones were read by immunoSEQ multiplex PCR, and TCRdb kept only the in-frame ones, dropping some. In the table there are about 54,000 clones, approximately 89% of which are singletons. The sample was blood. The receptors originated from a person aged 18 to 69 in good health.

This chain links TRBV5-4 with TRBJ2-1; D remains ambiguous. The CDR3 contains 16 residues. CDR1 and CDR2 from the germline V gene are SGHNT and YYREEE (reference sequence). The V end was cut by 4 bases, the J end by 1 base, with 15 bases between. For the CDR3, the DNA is TGTGCCAGCAGCCCCTCTCTCGAAGTATCCTACAATGAGCAGTTCTTC. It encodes CASSPSLEVSYNEQFF. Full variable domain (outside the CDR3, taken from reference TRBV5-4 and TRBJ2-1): ETGVTQSPTHLIKTRGQQVTLRCSSQSGHNTVSWYQQALGQGPQFIFQYYREEENGRGNFPPRFSGLQFPNYSSELNVNALELDDSALYLCASSPSLEVSYNEQFFGPGTRLTVL.

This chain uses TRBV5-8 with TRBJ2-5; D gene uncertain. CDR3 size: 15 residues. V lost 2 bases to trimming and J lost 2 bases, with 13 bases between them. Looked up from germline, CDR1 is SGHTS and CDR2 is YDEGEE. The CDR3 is CASSLARVDQETQYF. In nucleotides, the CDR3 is TGTGCCAGCAGCTTAGCTAGAGTGGATCAAGAGACCCAGTACTTC.

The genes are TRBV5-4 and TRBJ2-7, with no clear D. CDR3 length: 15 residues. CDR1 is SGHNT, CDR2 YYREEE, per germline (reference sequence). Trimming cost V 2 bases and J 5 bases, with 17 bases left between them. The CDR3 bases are TGTGCCAGCAGCTTTGAGAATTTTCAGGTCGACGAGCAGTACTTC. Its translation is CASSFENFQVDEQYF.

CDR3 amino acids: CASTRGGARYGYTF. The DNA of the CDR3 is TGTGCCAGCACCCGGGGGGGGGCGCGCTATGGCTACACCTTC. The chain recombines TRBV2 with TRBJ1-2; D might be TRBD1 (6 bases). CDR1 SNHLY and CDR2 FYNNEI come from the germline V gene. Trimming removed 7 bases at V and 4 bases at J, with 16 bases between. The CDR3 sequence is 14 residues long. The whole variable domain, remainder taken from reference TRBV2 and TRBJ1-2, is EPEVTQTPSHQVTQMGQEVILRCVPISNHLYFYWYRQILGQKVEFLVSFYNNEISEKSEIFDDQFSVERPDGSNFTLKIRSTKLEDSAMYFCASTRGGARYGYTFGSGTRLTVV.

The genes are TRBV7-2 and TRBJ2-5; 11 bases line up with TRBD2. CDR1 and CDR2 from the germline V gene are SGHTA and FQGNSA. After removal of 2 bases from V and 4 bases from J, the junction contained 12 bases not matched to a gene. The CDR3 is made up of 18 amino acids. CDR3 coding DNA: TGTGCCAGCAGCTTATTTGGGACTAGCGGACCTCAGGGAGAGACCCAGTACTTC. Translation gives CASSLFGTSGPQGETQYF.